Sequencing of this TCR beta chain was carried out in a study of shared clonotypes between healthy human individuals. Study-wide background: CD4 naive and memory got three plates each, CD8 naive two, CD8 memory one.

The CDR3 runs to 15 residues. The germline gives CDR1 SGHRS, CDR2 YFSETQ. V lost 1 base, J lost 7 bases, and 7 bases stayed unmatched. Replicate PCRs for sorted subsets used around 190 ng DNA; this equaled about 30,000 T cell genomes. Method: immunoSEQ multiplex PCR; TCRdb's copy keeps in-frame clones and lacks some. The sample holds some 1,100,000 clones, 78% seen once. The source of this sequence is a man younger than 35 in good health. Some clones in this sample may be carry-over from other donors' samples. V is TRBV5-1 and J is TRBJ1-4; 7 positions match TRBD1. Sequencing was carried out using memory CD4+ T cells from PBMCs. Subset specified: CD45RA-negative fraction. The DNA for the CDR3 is TGCGCCAGCAGCTTGTCCACAGGGGAGGCTGAAAAACTGTTTTTT. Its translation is CASSLSTGEAEKLFF.